This T cell receptor (beta chain) was obtained from a study of blood T cell repertoires in COVID-19. Study-level information: The United States, Italy and Spain were the sources of the acute and convalescent COVID-19 samples. The analysed material was cDNA or gDNA that came from T cells, B-cell-depleted T cells, or PBMCs.

The CDR3 length is 16 residues. Trimming took 4 bases from V and 2 from J, leaving 12 bases between them. Germline V CDR1 and CDR2: MNHEY, SVGAGI. In the source study's methods: Nucleated cell number was recorded as an estimate derived from reference gene primer amplification. Profiled with immunoSEQ multiplex PCR; TCRdb holds only in-frame clones, not every one. The D gene and trimming were derived from the DNA, and the V and J assignments and clone size from that table. This table has some 260,000 clones, roughly 91% appearing once. The chain couples TRBV6-5 to TRBJ2-6, with D uncertain. Sequencing was carried out using peripheral blood. This clonotype was obtained from a woman in her forties who had recovered from COVID-19. The CDR3 bases are TGTGCCAGCAGTTCCCCCGACAAGCCTGGGGCCAACGTCCTGACTTTC. Protein sequence: CASSSPDKPGANVLTF.